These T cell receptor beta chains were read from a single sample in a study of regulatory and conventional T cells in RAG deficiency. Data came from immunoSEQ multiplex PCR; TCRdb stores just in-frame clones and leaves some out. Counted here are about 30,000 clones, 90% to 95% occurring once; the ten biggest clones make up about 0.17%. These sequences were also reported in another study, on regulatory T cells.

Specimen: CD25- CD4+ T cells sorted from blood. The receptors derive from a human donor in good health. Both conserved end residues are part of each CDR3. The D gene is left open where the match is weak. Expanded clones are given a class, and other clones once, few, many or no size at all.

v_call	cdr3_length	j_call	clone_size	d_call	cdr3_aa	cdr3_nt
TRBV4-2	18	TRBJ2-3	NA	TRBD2	CASSQERLAGGNPNTQYF	TGTGCCAGCAGCCAAGAACGACTAGCGGGCGGTAATCCAAATACGCAGTATTTT
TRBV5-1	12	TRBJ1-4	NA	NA	CASRREGEKLFF	TGCGCCAGCAGGAGGGAAGGTGAAAAACTGTTTTTT
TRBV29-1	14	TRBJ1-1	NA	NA	CSVEVRGRSTEAFF	TGCAGCGTTGAAGTTCGAGGTAGGAGCACTGAAGCTTTCTTT
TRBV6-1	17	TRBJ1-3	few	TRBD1	CASSATRTGHSGNTIYF	TGTGCCAGCAGTGCAACTCGGACAGGCCACTCTGGAAACACCATATATTTT
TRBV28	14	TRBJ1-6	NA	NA	CASSLGQNNSPLHF	TGTGCCAGCAGTTTAGGGCAGAATAATTCCCCCCTCCACTTT
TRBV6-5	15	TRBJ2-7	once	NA	CASRPTGLPTYEQYF	TGTGCCAGCAGGCCTACAGGTTTGCCAACCTACGAGCAGTACTTC
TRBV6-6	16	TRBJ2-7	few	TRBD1	CASSYRARRGRDEQYF	TGTGCCAGCAGTTACCGGGCTCGCAGGGGGCGCGACGAGCAGTACTTC
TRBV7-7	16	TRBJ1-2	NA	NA	CASTTRGAPSNYGYTF	TGTGCTAGCACCACACGGGGGGCCCCCTCTAACTATGGCTACACCTTC
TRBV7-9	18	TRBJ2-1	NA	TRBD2	CASSPGGTSGGASVEQFF	TGTGCCAGCAGCCCCGGGGGGACTAGCGGGGGGGCCAGCGTTGAGCAGTTCTTC
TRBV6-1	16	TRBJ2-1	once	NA	CASSERGGLSYNEQFF	TGTGCCAGCAGTGAAAGGGGGGGCCTCTCCTACAATGAGCAGTTCTTC
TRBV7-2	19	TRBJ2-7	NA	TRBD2	CASSPLTSLTGTRSYEQYF	TGTGCCAGCAGTCCCCTGACTTCGTTAACCGGGACTAGATCCTACGAGCAGTACTTC
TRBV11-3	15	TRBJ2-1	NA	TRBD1	CASSLVGTGGGEQFF	TGTGCCAGCAGCTTAGTGGGGACAGGGGGCGGTGAGCAGTTCTTC
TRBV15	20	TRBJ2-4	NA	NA	CATSRAQGGLAGTYKNIQYF	TGTGCCACCAGCAGAGCCCAGGGGGGACTTGCGGGGACTTACAAAAACATTCAGTACTTC
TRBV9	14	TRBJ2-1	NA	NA	CASSVGGSFNEQFF	TGTGCCAGCAGCGTCGGGGGATCCTTCAATGAGCAGTTCTTC
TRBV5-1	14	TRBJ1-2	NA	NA	CASSRDTYNYGYTF	TGCGCCAGCAGTCGGGACACCTATAACTATGGCTACACCTTC
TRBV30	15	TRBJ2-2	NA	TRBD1	CAWSVLKGAVGELFF	TGTGCCTGGAGTGTCTTGAAGGGGGCGGTCGGGGAGCTGTTTTTT
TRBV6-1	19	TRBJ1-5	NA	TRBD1	CASSARQGAVSYSNQPQHF	TGTGCCAGCAGTGCCAGACAGGGGGCTGTTTCTTATAGCAATCAGCCCCAGCATTTT
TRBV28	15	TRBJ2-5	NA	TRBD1	CASSVPGTGPETQYF	TGTGCCAGCAGTGTCCCCGGGACAGGGCCAGAGACCCAGTACTTC
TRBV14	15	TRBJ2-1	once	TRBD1	CASSQYRGYYNEQFF	TGTGCCAGCAGCCAGTACAGGGGTTACTACAATGAGCAGTTCTTC
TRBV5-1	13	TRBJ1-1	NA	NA	CASSFAGNTEAFF	TGCGCCAGCAGCTTCGCAGGGAACACTGAAGCTTTCTTT
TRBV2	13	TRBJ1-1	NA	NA	CATRTGSAPEAFF	TGTGCCACCCGCACAGGGTCCGCCCCTGAAGCTTTCTTT
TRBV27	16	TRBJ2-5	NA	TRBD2	CASSLSLAGVQETQYF	TGTGCCAGCAGTTTATCCCTAGCGGGGGTTCAAGAGACCCAGTACTTC
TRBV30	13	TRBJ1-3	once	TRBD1	CAWSTGAGNTIYF	TGTGCCTGGAGTACAGGGGCTGGAAACACCATATATTTT
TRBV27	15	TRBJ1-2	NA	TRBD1	CASSLKKQGWGGYTF	TGTGCCAGCAGTTTAAAAAAACAGGGGTGGGGTGGCTACACCTTC
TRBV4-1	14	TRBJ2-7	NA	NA	CASSQNRVHYEQYF	TGCGCCAGCAGCCAAAACAGGGTCCACTACGAGCAGTACTTC
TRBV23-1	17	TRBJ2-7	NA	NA	CASSQSLSEKVENEQYF	TGCGCCAGCAGTCAATCTCTGTCGGAGAAGGTCGAGAACGAGCAGTACTTC
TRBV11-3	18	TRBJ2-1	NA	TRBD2	CASSLGLAGGKRRDEQFF	TGTGCCAGCAGCTTAGGGCTAGCGGGGGGAAAACGCAGGGATGAGCAGTTCTTC
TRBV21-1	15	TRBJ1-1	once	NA	CASSKGPGRNTEAFF	TGTGCCAGCAGCAAAGGGCCGGGGAGGAACACTGAAGCTTTCTTT
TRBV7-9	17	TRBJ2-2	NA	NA	CASSFAPGTTRTGELFF	TGTGCCAGCAGCTTCGCGCCTGGGACAACGAGGACCGGGGAGCTGTTTTTT
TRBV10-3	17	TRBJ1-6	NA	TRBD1	CAISPHDWDRGNSPLHF	TGTGCCATCAGTCCCCACGATTGGGACAGGGGAAATTCACCCCTCCACTTT
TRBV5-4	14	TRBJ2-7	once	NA	CASSLAGAGYEQYF	TGTGCCAGCAGCTTGGCAGGGGCCGGCTACGAGCAGTACTTC
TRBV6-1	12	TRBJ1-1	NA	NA	CASSEGARVAFF	TGTGCCAGCAGTGAAGGGGCGAGGGTAGCTTTCTTT
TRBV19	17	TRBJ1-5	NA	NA	CASSILGTRHSNQPQHF	TGTGCCAGTAGTATTCTGGGGACACGCCATAGCAATCAGCCCCAGCATTTT
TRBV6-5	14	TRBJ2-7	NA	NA	CASRTTRANYEQYF	TGTGCCAGCAGAACGACTAGGGCGAATTACGAGCAGTACTTC
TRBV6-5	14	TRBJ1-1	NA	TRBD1	CASSRDRGGTEAFF	TGTGCCAGCAGCCGGGACAGAGGTGGGACTGAAGCTTTCTTT
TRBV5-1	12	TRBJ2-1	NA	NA	CASSSQAGEQFF	TGCGCCAGCAGCTCCCAGGCCGGAGAGCAGTTCTTC
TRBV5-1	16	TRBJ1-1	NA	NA	CASSLAVVSMNTEAFF	TGCGCCAGCAGCTTGGCCGTAGTTAGCATGAACACTGAAGCTTTCTTT
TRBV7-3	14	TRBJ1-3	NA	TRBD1	CASSRTGTGNTIYF	TGTGCCAGCAGCAGGACAGGGACTGGAAACACCATATATTTT